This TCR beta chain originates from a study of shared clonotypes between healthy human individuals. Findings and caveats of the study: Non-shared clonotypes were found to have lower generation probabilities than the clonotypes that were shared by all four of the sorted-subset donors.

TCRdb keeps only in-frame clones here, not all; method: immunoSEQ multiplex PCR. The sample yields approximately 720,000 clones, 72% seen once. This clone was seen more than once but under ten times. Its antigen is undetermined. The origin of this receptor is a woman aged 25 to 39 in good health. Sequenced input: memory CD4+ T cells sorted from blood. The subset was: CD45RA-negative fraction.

CDR3 sequence reads: CASSLSYQSNTEAFF. CDR3 nucleotides: TGTGCCAGCAGCTTAAGTTACCAATCAAACACTGAAGCTTTCTTT. The V gene is TRBV7-9, the J gene TRBJ1-1; D not certain. The CDR3 runs 15 residues. Trimming removed 2 bases from V and 2 bases from J, with 12 bases in between. Germline CDR1 and CDR2: SEHNR and FQNEAQ (reference sequence).